These T cell receptor beta chains were read from a single sample in a study of cytomegalovirus exposure and HLA in healthy donors. TCRdb keeps only in-frame clones here, not all; method: immunoSEQ multiplex PCR. The table records 150,000 to 200,000 clones, 81% of them present only once. Sequenced sample: PBMCs. The origin of the receptors is a man aged 18 to 29 in good health and CMV-seronegative. CDR3s include the opening cysteine and the closing phenylalanine or tryptophan. D genes are given only for firm matches. Expanded clones are given a class, and other clones once, few, many or no size at all.

J gene,clone size,D gene,V gene,CDR3 DNA,CDR3 protein
TRBJ1-6,NA,TRBD1,TRBV7-2,TGTGCCAGCAGCTTTTCCGGGACAGGGTTTAATTCACCCCTCCACTTT,CASSFSGTGFNSPLHF
TRBJ2-7,NA,TRBD1,TRBV7-2,TGTGCCAGCACCTATGGGACAGGGGAGTACGAGCAGTACTTC,CASTYGTGEYEQYF
TRBJ2-3,NA,TRBD2,TRBV25-1,TGTGCCAGCAGTGAGGGGTGGGGGGGTAGCACAGATACGCAGTATTTT,CASSEGWGGSTDTQYF
TRBJ2-7,NA,NA,TRBV4-2,TGTGCCAGCAGCCAAGACGTAGGACAAACGAGCTCCTACGAGCAGTACTTC,CASSQDVGQTSSYEQYF
TRBJ2-3,NA,NA,TRBV29-1,TGCAGCGTTACTCCCGCAGGGAGGTCCACAGATACGCAGTATTTT,CSVTPAGRSTDTQYF
TRBJ2-7,NA,TRBD1,TRBV9,TGTGCCAGCAGCGTCTTCCGGGACAGCTACGAGCAGTACTTC,CASSVFRDSYEQYF
TRBJ2-3,NA,NA,TRBV6-1,TGTGCCAGCAGTGTCACCCCCCAACGGGGTGAGCAGTATTTT,CASSVTPQRGEQYF
TRBJ1-2,NA,TRBD1,TRBV11-2,TGTGCCAGCAGCTTCAGGGGGCCCAACTATGGCTACACCTTC,CASSFRGPNYGYTF
TRBJ1-1,NA,NA,TRBV10-3,TGTGCCACTCAGACAGGTCTGAACACTGAAGCTTTCTTT,CATQTGLNTEAFF
TRBJ1-2,NA,NA,TRBV19,TGTGCCAGTAGTATACCCGCAGCTAACTATGGCTACACCTTC,CASSIPAANYGYTF
TRBJ2-7,NA,NA,TRBV15,TGTGCCACCAGGGGGACACCCTCCTACGAGCAGTACTTC,CATRGTPSYEQYF
TRBJ2-7,NA,TRBD1,TRBV14,TGTGCCAGCAGCCGCCAGGGGGTCTACGAGCAGTACTTC,CASSRQGVYEQYF
TRBJ2-1,NA,NA,TRBV7-6,TGTGCCAGCAGCAATCGCGGGGTTAACAATGAGCAGTTCTTC,CASSNRGVNNEQFF
TRBJ1-1,NA,NA,TRBV18,TGTGCCAGCTCACCATGGAGGGAGAACACTGAAGCTTTCTTT,CASSPWRENTEAFF
TRBJ2-1,NA,NA,TRBV9,TGTGCCAGCAGCGTAACATCCTACAATGAGCAGTTCTTC,CASSVTSYNEQFF
TRBJ2-5,NA,NA,TRBV10-2,TGCGCCAGCAGTGATCGGGGGTGGGAGGAGACCCAGTACTTC,CASSDRGWEETQYF
TRBJ2-5,NA,NA,TRBV19,TGTGCCAGTAGTATTATTCACCAAGAGACCCAGTACTTC,CASSIIHQETQYF
TRBJ2-1,NA,NA,TRBV29-1,TGCAGCGTCTCTAAGATTTCGTCCTACAATGAGCAGTTCTTC,CSVSKISSYNEQFF
TRBJ2-2,NA,NA,TRBV27,TGTGCCAGCAGTTTTAGAAAAACGAACACCGGGGAGCTGTTTTTT,CASSFRKTNTGELFF
TRBJ2-2,NA,NA,TRBV29-1,TGCAGCGGGCGGGGCTCGAACACCGGGGAGCTGTTTTTT,CSGRGSNTGELFF
TRBJ2-5,NA,TRBD1,TRBV28,TGTGCCAGCAGCACGAATCGGGGGACAGGCGAAAATCAAGAGACCCAGTACTTC,CASSTNRGTGENQETQYF
TRBJ2-3,NA,NA,TRBV4-1,TGCGCCAGCAGCCAAGGACTAGTTTTTGATACGCAGTATTTT,CASSQGLVFDTQYF
TRBJ2-7,few,TRBD1,TRBV5-3,TGTGCCAGAAGAACAGGGGGCCCCTACGAGCAGTACTTC,CARRTGGPYEQYF
TRBJ2-5,few,NA,TRBV9,TGTGCCAGCAGCGTAGAACAGGGCCAAGAGACCCAGTACTTC,CASSVEQGQETQYF
TRBJ2-7,NA,NA,TRBV10-3,TGTGCCATCAGTGAGGCGGGTCGCTACGAGCAGTACTTC,CAISEAGRYEQYF
TRBJ2-3,once,TRBD2,TRBV7-2,TGTGCCAGCAGCAAGGGACTAGCGGGTCCGGGGGCAGATACGCAGTATTTT,CASSKGLAGPGADTQYF
TRBJ2-7,NA,NA,TRBV30,TGTGCCTGGAGCCGGGACAATCCCTACGAGCAGTACTTC,CAWSRDNPYEQYF
TRBJ1-1,NA,NA,TRBV7-2,TGTGCCAGCAGCTTTAAGGGGGGGGAACTAAAAATAGACGCTTTCTTT,CASSFKGGELKIDAFF